The 15 T cell receptor beta chains below come from one sample, sequenced in a study of HIV-infected patients and healthy controls. The repertoire came from unfractionated whole blood and reflected all unsorted peripheral T cells. Reverse transcription used about 500 ng RNA and constant-region primers for alpha and beta. Separate chain-specific third strand synthesis with multiplexing indices produced the alpha and beta libraries. Via MiXCR, TCRdb re-called the 5' RACE reads, giving one row per CDR3 protein. This sample yields more than 15,000 distinct CDR3 sequences, of which 12% are seen a single time; 11% belongs to the top ten. Material: blood. The receptor set was obtained from an adult in good health.

Relative to its sample, this clonotype is large (0.1 to 1%). The V gene is TRBV4-2, the J gene TRBJ1-5; D not resolved. Germline CDR1 reads LGHNA; CDR2 reads YNFKEQ. This CDR3 is 14 amino acids long. V lost 0 bases and J 3 bases, leaving 6 bases between the germline ends. This chain's CDR3 is CASSQDWANQPQHF. In DNA form, the CDR3 reads TGTGCCAGCAGCCAAGATTGGGCCAATCAGCCCCAGCATTTT.

This clonotype has ten or more counts. The chain joins TRBV7-2 to TRBJ1-3; D gene ambiguous. V shed 5 bases and J shed 9 bases, with 11 bases lying between them. In germline, CDR1 is SGHTA, CDR2 FQGNSA. The CDR3 sequence is 12 residues long. The CDR3 sequence: CASSPGTVTIYF. The CDR3 DNA sequence: TGTGCCAGCAGCCCCGGAACCGTCACCATATATTTT.

This clonotype was counted many times. J is TRBJ1-5 and V is TRBV5-1, with D possibly TRBD1 on 5 matching bases. CDR1 SGHRS and CDR2 YFSETQ come from the germline V gene. The CDR3 sequence is 14 residues long. Deletions cut 3 bases from V and 6 bases from J, with 13 bases between. The CDR3 reads CASSSEGLTQPQHF. CDR3 nucleotide sequence: TGCGCCAGCAGCTCAGAGGGGTTGACTCAGCCCCAGCATTTT.

CDR3: CASSRPDGPNEKLFF. The CDR3 DNA reads TGTGCCAGCAGCCGCCCGGACGGACCTAATGAAAAACTGTTTTTT. The chain combines TRBV16 with TRBJ1-4; D not resolved. The CDR3 runs to 15 residues. V gave up 4 bases and J gave up 3 bases, with 12 bases separating them. Germline values: CDR1 KGHSY, CDR2 FQNENV.

The chain couples TRBV5-1 to TRBJ2-2, with D perhaps TRBD2 (6 bases). Trimming pared 4 bases from V and 5 bases from J, leaving 15 bases between. Germline V gives CDR1 SGHRS, CDR2 YFSETQ. CDR3 length equals 15 residues. Written as DNA, the CDR3 is TGCGCCAGCAGCCCAGACACCGGGGGAACCGGGGAGCTGTTTTTT. Protein product: CASSPDTGGTGELFF.

This sequence joins TRBV10-2 and TRBJ2-3, with 8 bases identical to TRBD1. The CDR3 has 15 residues. The V gene's germline CDR1 is WSHSY and CDR2 SAAADI. Trimming removed 4 bases from V and 3 bases from J; junction bases left unmatched: 6. For the CDR3, the DNA is TGCGCCAGCAGTGTCAGGGGGCTATTGACAGATACGCAGTATTTT. Amino acids: CASSVRGLLTDTQYF.

This clonotype was detected many times. V usage is TRBV27 and J usage is TRBJ2-6; D uncertain. The CDR3 consists of 15 residues. Germline V lookup: CDR1 MNHEY, CDR2 SMNVEV (reference sequence). V lost 6 bases and J 0 bases, leaving 9 bases between the germline ends. The DNA of the CDR3 is TGTGCCAGCAGCCTTGTTAACTCTGGGGCCAACGTCCTGACTTTC. It codes for CASSLVNSGANVLTF.

This clonotype was recorded at least ten times. The chain joins TRBV9 to TRBJ2-6; a possible D gene is TRBD1 (6 bases). Between the trimmed V and J ends, which lost 3 bases and 0 bases, there was a span of 16 bases. The CDR3 spans 18 residues. CDR1 SGDLS and CDR2 YYNGEE come from the germline V gene. CDR3 DNA sequence: TGTGCCAGCAGCGCCCGGGACACGGGAATCTCTGGGGCCAACGTCCTGACTTTC. Residues: CASSARDTGISGANVLTF.

This clonotype was picked up a small number of times. The gene calls are TRBV18 and TRBJ1-1; D not resolved. This CDR3 is 13 amino acids long. The ends were cut back, 2 bases at V and 3 bases at J, with 7 bases in the middle. Germline CDR1 KGHSH, CDR2 LQKENI. This CDR3 reads CASSPYRDTEAFF. The CDR3 coding sequence is TGTGCCAGCTCACCATACCGGGACACTGAAGCTTTCTTT.

The chain couples TRBV12-3 or TRBV12-4 to TRBJ1-6, with D possibly being TRBD1 (5 bases). This CDR3 is built from 14 residues. Deletions cut 6 bases from V and 6 bases from J, with 12 bases between. CDR3 region: CASRMRDGNSPLHF. CDR3 nucleotide sequence: TGTGCCAGCAGAATGCGGGACGGTAATTCACCCCTCCACTTT.

This clonotype appeared many times. The chain carries TRBV7-2 and TRBJ1-2; D unresolved. Germline V lookup: CDR1 SGHTA, CDR2 FQGNSA. V shed 4 bases and J shed 4 bases, with 13 bases lying between them. The CDR3 covers 14 residues. The CDR3 spells CASSSPGISYGYTF. The CDR3, as DNA: TGTGCCAGCAGCTCACCGGGGATCAGCTATGGCTACACCTTC.

This clonotype showed up many times. The chain couples TRBV3-1 to TRBJ2-7; TRBD2 matches at 8 bases. After removal of 5 bases from V and 10 bases from J, the junction contained 7 bases not matched to a gene. Germline V gene data show CDR1 as LGHDT and CDR2 as YNNKEL (reference sequence). This CDR3 has 12 residues. The CDR3 region has the DNA TGTGCCAGCAGCGGCCGGACTAGCCGCCAGTACTTC. Translated: CASSGRTSRQYF.

This clonotype is medium-sized. The chain has TRBV4-2 and TRBJ1-6; 7 bases agree with TRBD1. This CDR3 contains 16 residues. The junction had 8 bases not matched to a gene; V was cut back by 5 bases and J by 4 bases. Germline V gene sequence: CDR1 LGHNA, CDR2 YNFKEQ. CDR3 sequence (DNA): TGTGCCAGCAGCTCGACTGCGGGACAGTATAATTCACCCCTCCACTTT. It yields the protein CASSSTAGQYNSPLHF.

In its sample, this clonotype was seen many times. The chain combines TRBV5-1 with TRBJ1-1; 7 positions agree with TRBD1. The CDR3 has 15 amino acids. Germline V gene sequence: CDR1 SGHRS, CDR2 YFSETQ. The V and J ends lost 5 bases and 1 base, in that order; junction bases with no gene match: 8. The DNA of the CDR3 is TGCGCCAGCAGACTAGACAGGGAATCGAACACTGAAGCTTTCTTT. This codes for CASRLDRESNTEAFF.

The sample holds many counts of this clonotype. The rearrangement uses TRBV29-1 and TRBJ1-5, with D maybe TRBD1 (5 bases). The V gene lost 5 bases and the J gene lost 7 bases, with 15 bases spanning the gap. This CDR3 has 13 residues. Germline values: CDR1 SQVTM, CDR2 ANQGSEA. The CDR3 nucleotides are TGCAGCGTTACGCCAGGGCCGGGACAGCCCCAGCATTTT. Translated: CSVTPGPGQPQHF.